Reported below is one T cell receptor (beta chain). Between the trimmed V and J ends, which lost 0 bases and 5 bases, there was a span of 16 bases. CDR3 length: 15 amino acids. Germline assignment: CDR1 GTSNPN and CDR2 SVGIG (reference sequence). In the original processing: Amplified reference gene primers provided the basis for estimating nucleated cell counts. Clones were read by immunoSEQ multiplex PCR, and TCRdb kept only the in-frame ones, dropping some. V and J calls plus clone size are reproduced from that table; the DNA served to infer D and trimming. The sample contains about 400,000 clones, 88% of which appear only once. The record originates from a study of blood T cell repertoires in COVID-19. The wider study: Both acute and convalescent COVID-19 samples were obtained from the United States, Italy and Spain. T cells, B-cell-depleted T cells, or PBMCs supplied cDNA or gDNA.

Enrollees, about 18 to 95 years old, lived in fewer than 25 US areas. The sequenced sample was PBMCs or T cells enriched from blood (not recorded which). The clonotype comes from a woman between 40 and 55 years old with acute COVID-19. The genes are TRBV30 and TRBJ2-5; possibly TRBD1 for D (5 bases). For the CDR3, the DNA is TGTGCCTGGAGTGTACTGGGGCAGGGTTACGAGACCCAGTACTTC. It yields the protein CAWSVLGQGYETQYF.